This T cell receptor (beta chain) was identified during a study of control samples from healthy donors and cancer patients. The CDR3 consists of 13 residues. The V gene's germline CDR1 is SGDLS and CDR2 YYNGEE. V was clipped by 4 bases and J by 8 bases; unmatched bases: 7. This table comes from immunoSEQ multiplex PCR, and its TCRdb copy is limited to in-frame clones, with some not included. The sample yields some 150,000 clones, 90% to 95% seen once. The origin of this receptor is a man aged 40-55 years in good health. The specimen was blood. The chain joins TRBV9 to TRBJ1-2, with 8 bases aligning to TRBD1. CDR3 sequence reads: CASSHGQGRGYTF. The CDR3 DNA sequence: TGTGCCAGCAGCCATGGACAGGGTCGGGGCTACACCTTC.